The sequence of this T cell receptor beta chain was determined in a study of T cells in Graves' hyperthyroidism and ophthalmopathy. Based on clinical symptoms, serum thyroxine and TRAb, thyroid ultrasound and orbital computed tomography, diagnoses were reached. The CDR3 loop spans 12 amino acids. The germline V and J ends were trimmed by 2 bases and 7 bases, with 8 bases remaining between them. RNA transcripts yielded amplified TCR beta CDR3 regions. Initially, a first-round RT-PCR of the TCR CDR3 employed the HTBI primer set. TCRdb analysed the multiplex PCR reads with MiXCR anew, one entry per CDR3 protein. In the table there are about 580,000 distinct CDR3 sequences, about 14% of which are singletons. Study-level points and caveats: Ophthalmopathy was distinguished from stable hyperthyroidism by 13 V-J signatures.

This clonotype was seen ten or more times. Its antigen is still unknown. This chain joins TRBV12-3 or TRBV12-4 and TRBJ1-1; no clear D. The clonotype originates from a woman aged 25 to 39 with Graves' hyperthyroidism that later progressed to Graves' ophthalmopathy. The source material was blood. The CDR3 here is CASSLIGDEAFF. The CDR3 nucleotides are TGTGCCAGCAGTTTAATTGGGGATGAAGCTTTCTTT.